The clone carrying this T cell receptor (beta chain) appeared many times. Its target is not known. TCRdb reprocessed the RT-PCR reads via MiXCR and lists one record per CDR3 protein. Of approximately 700,000 distinct CDR3 sequences in the sample, approximately 14% were seen once. These data are taken from a study of response to subunit inactivated influenza vaccine. Study-wide results and limits: The authors put forward the suggestion that each seasonal influenza vaccination may bring in only a limited number of new T cells.

The ends were cut back, 7 bases at V and 6 bases at J, with 16 bases in the middle. The CDR3 length is 14 residues. The chain uses TRBV12-3 or TRBV12-4 and TRBJ2-1; D may be TRBD2 (5 bases). The source of this sequence is a man aged 50 to 59 who received an inactivated influenza vaccine. The sample in question was PBMCs from blood, obtained 14 to 15 days before vaccination. DNA for the CDR3: TGTGCCAGCACGTGGACTCAAATTCCCAATGAGCAGTTCTTC. This encodes CASTWTQIPNEQFF.